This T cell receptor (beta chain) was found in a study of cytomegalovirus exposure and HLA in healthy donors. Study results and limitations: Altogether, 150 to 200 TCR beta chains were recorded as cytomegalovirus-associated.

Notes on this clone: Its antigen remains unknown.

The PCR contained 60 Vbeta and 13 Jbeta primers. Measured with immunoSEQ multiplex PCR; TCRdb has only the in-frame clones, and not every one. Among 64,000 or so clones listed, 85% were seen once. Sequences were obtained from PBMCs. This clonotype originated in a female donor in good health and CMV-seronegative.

The CDR3 DNA sequence: TGTGCCAGCAGTTCCCAGGCGTTTAGCTCCTACGAGCAGTACTTC. This translates into CASSSQAFSSYEQYF. V is TRBV27 and J is TRBJ2-7; the D is unclear. CDR3 size: 15 residues. The ends were cut back, 4 bases at V and 0 bases at J, with 13 bases in the middle. The germline V gene encodes CDR1 MNHEY and CDR2 SMNVEV (reference sequence).